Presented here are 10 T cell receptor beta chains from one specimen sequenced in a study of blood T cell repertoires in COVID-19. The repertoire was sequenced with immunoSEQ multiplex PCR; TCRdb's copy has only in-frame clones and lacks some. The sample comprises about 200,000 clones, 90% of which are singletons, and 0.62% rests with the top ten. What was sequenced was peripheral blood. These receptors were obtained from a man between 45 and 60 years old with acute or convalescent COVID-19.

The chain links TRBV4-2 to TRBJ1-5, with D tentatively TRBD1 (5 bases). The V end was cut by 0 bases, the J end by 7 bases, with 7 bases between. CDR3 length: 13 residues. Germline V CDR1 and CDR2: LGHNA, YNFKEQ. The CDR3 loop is CASSQDRVQPQHF. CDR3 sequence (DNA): TGTGCCAGCAGCCAAGACAGGGTCCAGCCCCAGCATTTT.

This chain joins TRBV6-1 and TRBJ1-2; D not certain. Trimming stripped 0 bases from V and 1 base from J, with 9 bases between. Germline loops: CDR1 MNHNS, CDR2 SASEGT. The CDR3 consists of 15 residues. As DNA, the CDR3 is TGTGCCAGCAGTGAAGCGGTAGGAGTTAACTATGGCTACACCTTC. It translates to CASSEAVGVNYGYTF.

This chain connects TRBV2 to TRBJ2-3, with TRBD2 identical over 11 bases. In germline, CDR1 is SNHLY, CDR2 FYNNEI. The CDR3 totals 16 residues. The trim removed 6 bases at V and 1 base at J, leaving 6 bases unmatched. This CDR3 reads CASRRTSGSRTDTQYF. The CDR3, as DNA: TGTGCCAGCAGACGGACTAGCGGGTCCCGCACAGATACGCAGTATTTT.

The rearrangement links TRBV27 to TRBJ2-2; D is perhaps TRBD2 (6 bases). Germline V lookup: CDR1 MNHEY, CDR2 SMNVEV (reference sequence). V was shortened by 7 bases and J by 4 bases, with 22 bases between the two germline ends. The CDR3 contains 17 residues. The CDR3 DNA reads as TGTGCCAGCACCTTTAGAGGGACTGGCTTCCGCACCGGGGAGCTGTTTTTT. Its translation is CASTFRGTGFRTGELFF.

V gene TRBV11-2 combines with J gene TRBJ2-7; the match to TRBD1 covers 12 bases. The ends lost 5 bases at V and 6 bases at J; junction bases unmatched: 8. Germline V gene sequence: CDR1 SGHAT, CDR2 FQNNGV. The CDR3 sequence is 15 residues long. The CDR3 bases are TGTGCCAGCAGCCCTGGGACAGGGGGCCGGTTCGAGCAGTACTTC. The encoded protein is CASSPGTGGRFEQYF.

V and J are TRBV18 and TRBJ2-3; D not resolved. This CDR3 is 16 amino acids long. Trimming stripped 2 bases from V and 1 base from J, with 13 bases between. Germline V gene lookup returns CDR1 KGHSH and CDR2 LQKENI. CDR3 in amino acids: CASSPYGASGTDTQYF. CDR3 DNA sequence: TGTGCCAGCTCACCATATGGAGCGTCTGGCACAGATACGCAGTATTTT.

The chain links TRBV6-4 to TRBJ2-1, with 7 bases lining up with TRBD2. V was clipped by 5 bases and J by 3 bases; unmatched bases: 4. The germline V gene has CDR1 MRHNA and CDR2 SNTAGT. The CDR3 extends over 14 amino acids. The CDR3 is CASSRSGDYNEQFF. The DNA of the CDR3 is TGTGCCAGCAGTCGGAGCGGGGACTACAATGAGCAGTTCTTC.

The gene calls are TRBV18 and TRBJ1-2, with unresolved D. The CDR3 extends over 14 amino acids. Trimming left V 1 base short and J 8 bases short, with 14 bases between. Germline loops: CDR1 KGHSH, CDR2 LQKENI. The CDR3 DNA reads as TGTGCCAGCTCACCACTGGTTCCAGCGGAGGGCTACACCTTC. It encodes CASSPLVPAEGYTF. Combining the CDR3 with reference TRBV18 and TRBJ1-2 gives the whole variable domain NAGVMQNPRHLVRRRGQEARLRCSPMKGHSHVYWYRQLPEEGLKFMVYLQKENIIDESGMPKERFSAEFPKEGPSILRIQQVVRGDSAAYFCASSPLVPAEGYTFGSGTRLTVV.

The CDR3 DNA sequence: TGCAGCGTTGACTCGACGGACAGGGGGCGAGATACGCAGTATTTT. Translating gives CSVDSTDRGRDTQYF. V is TRBV29-1 and J is TRBJ2-3; 11 positions match TRBD1. The CDR3 spans 15 residues. CDR1 and CDR2 (germline): SQVTM, ANQGSEA. J gave up 5 bases and V 3 bases, and 7 bases lay outside the gene matches.

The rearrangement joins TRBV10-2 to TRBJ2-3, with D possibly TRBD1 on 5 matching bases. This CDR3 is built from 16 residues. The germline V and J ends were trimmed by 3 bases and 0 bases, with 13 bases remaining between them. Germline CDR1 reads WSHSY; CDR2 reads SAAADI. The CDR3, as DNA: TGCGCCAGCAGTGAAGGGGCCGCCACAAGCACAGATACGCAGTATTTT. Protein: CASSEGAATSTDTQYF.